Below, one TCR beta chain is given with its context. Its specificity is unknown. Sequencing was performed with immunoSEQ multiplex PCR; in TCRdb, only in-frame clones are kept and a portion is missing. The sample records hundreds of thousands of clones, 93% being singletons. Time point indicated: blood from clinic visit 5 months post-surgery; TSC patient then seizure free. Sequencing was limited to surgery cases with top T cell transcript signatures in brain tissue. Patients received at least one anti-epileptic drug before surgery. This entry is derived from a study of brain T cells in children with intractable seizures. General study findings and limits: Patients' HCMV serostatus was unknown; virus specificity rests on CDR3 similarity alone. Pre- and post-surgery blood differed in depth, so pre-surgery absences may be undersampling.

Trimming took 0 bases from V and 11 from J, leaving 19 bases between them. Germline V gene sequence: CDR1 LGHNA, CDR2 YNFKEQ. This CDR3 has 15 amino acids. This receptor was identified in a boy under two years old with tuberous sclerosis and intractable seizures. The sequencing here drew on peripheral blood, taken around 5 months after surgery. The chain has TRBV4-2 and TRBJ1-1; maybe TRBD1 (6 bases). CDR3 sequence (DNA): TGTGCCAGCAGCCAAGATCTAGGACAGCTAAGCGGGGCTTTCTTT. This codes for CASSQDLGQLSGAFF.